These 22 T cell receptor beta chains came from one sample sequenced in a study of T-cell reconstitution after alpha-beta-depleted transplantation in children (TCRdb year 2016). The library was built by means of PCR. Sequencing was carried out with an Illumina HiSeq 2500. To normalize quantification of the TCRbeta repertoire, the TCR libraries were built with molecular barcoding that relied on unique molecular identifiers. Through fastp at Q25 and MiXCR, TCRdb rebuilt clones from the public reads, retaining in-frame beta chains. Entries that share a CDR3 protein sequence are merged under the most common genes and DNA. This sample comprises about 580,000 distinct CDR3 sequences, more than 20% of them detected only once. In total, the top ten clones hold roughly 15% of the sample. The sample's treatment or condition, from its label and the paper: allogeneic hematopoietic cell transplantation with graft depleted of TCRalphabeta T cells and CD19 B cells.

Sequenced material: PBMCs, mostly from graft donor cells, taken 360 days after TCRalphabeta/CD19-depleted stem cell transplant. These receptors originate from a boy younger than two who had a stem cell transplant for acute myeloid leukemia, so the T cells may come from the graft donor.

This clonotype came up many times. The chain couples TRBV6-2 or TRBV6-3 to TRBJ1-2; 7 positions match TRBD1. Per the germline V gene, CDR1 is MNHEY and CDR2 is SVGEGT. CDR3 length: 14 amino acids. The V segment lost 2 bases and the J segment 8 bases; nucleotides outside the gene matches: 8. The DNA of the CDR3 is TGTGCCAGCAGTTACCTTGACAGGGTTAGCGGCTACACCTTC. It is translated as CASSYLDRVSGYTF.

This clonotype came up once. This sequence joins TRBV19 and TRBJ1-5; D may be TRBD1 (6 bases). Germline assignment: CDR1 LNHDA and CDR2 SQIVND (reference sequence). V was trimmed by 7 bases and J by 4 bases, leaving 14 bases between them. This CDR3 is 14 amino acids long. This chain's CDR3 is CASTLTGANQPQHF. DNA for the CDR3: TGTGCCAGTACCTTGACAGGTGCAAATCAGCCCCAGCATTTT.

V usage is TRBV5-6 and J usage is TRBJ2-1; D is possibly TRBD1 (5 bases). The CDR3 is 13 amino acids. The V end was cut by 4 bases, the J end by 5 bases, with 10 bases between. In germline, CDR1 is SGHDT, CDR2 YYEEEE. The CDR3 coding sequence is TGTGCCAGCAGCACGGACACGAACAATGAGCAGTTCTTC. Translating gives CASSTDTNNEQFF.

This clonotype was observed many times. The chain couples TRBV5-5 to TRBJ2-2, with 7 bases identical to TRBD2. CDR1 is SGHKS, CDR2 YYEKEE, per germline (reference sequence). The V segment lost 4 bases and the J segment 1 base; nucleotides outside the gene matches: 4. The CDR3 extends over 15 amino acids. The CDR3 region is CASSRTSWNTGELFF. CDR3 DNA sequence: TGTGCCAGCAGCCGGACTAGTTGGAACACCGGGGAGCTGTTTTTT.

As concerns this clonotype: Because the CDR3 is missing its conserved closing phenylalanine or tryptophan, this is likely a read error. This rearrangement joins TRBV12-3 or TRBV12-4 to TRBJ2-7; either TRBD1 or TRBD2 may fit D (5 bases each). The CDR3 runs 14 residues. Deletions cut 0 bases from V and 2 bases from J, with 8 bases between. CDR3 DNA sequence: TGTGCCAGCAGTTTAGCAGGGACCGCCTACGAGCAGTACTCC. It specifies CASSLAGTAYEQYS.

This clonotype was recorded many times. The chain is built from TRBV29-1 and TRBJ2-5; D uncertain. The CDR3 sequence is 14 residues long. Germline loops: CDR1 SQVTM, CDR2 ANQGSEA. Trimming removed 3 bases from V and 4 bases from J, with 15 bases in between. CDR3 loop: CSVEGSIFRETQYF. As DNA, the CDR3 is TGCAGCGTTGAGGGCAGCATTTTCAGAGAGACCCAGTACTTC.

This clonotype was counted between two and nine times. The V and J genes are TRBV25-1 and TRBJ2-3, with D maybe TRBD2 (6 bases). V lost 1 base, J lost 1 base, and 9 bases lay in between. CDR3 length equals 15 residues. Germline-derived CDR1 and CDR2 are MGHDK and SYGVNS. The CDR3 region has the DNA TGTGCCAGCAGTGAATTGGGCGGGGGCACAGATACGCAGTATTTT. It specifies CASSELGGGTDTQYF.

This clonotype showed up many times. The chain joins TRBV20-1 to TRBJ2-3, with 14 nucleotides matching TRBD2. The V gene's germline CDR1 is DFQATT and CDR2 SNEGSKA (reference sequence). The V and J ends lost 0 bases and 4 bases, in that order; junction bases with no gene match: 9. The CDR3 consists of 18 residues. The CDR3 sequence: CSARDDRLAGGGADTQYF. DNA for the CDR3: TGCAGTGCTAGAGACGACCGACTAGCGGGGGGGGGCGCAGATACGCAGTATTTT.

This clonotype came up a few times. The V call is TRBV27, the J call TRBJ1-1; D call uncertain. The CDR3 extends over 15 amino acids. Germline values: CDR1 MNHEY, CDR2 SMNVEV (reference sequence). V lost 4 bases and J 6 bases, leaving 18 bases between the germline ends. The CDR3 spells CASSSGSSGTSEAFF. The CDR3 DNA is TGTGCCAGCAGTTCGGGCTCGTCGGGAACGTCTGAAGCTTTCTTT.

The chain links TRBV7-6 to TRBJ2-5, with 8 bases that match TRBD2. CDR3 length: 15 amino acids. The germline CDR1 and CDR2 sequences are SGHVS and FNYEAQ. V lost 2 bases to trimming and J lost 5 bases; unmatched junction nucleotides: 7. The CDR3 loop is CASSLNGGAWETQYF. The CDR3 DNA is TGTGCCAGCAGCTTAAACGGGGGGGCATGGGAGACCCAGTACTTC.

The rearrangement uses TRBV30 and TRBJ2-7, with TRBD2 as a possible D gene (6 bases). CDR1 and CDR2 from the germline V gene are GTSNPN and SVGIG (reference sequence). This CDR3 spans 14 amino acids. V was shortened by 3 bases and J by 0 bases, with 12 bases between the two germline ends. DNA of the CDR3: TGTGCCTGGAGCGGGACTGGGAGCTCCTACGAGCAGTACTTC. This sequence encodes CAWSGTGSSYEQYF.

This clonotype was recorded many times. The rearrangement uses TRBV4-3 and TRBJ2-7, with D perhaps given as TRBD1 or TRBD2 (5 bases each). CDR1 is LGHNA and CDR2 is YSLEER in the germline V gene. Deletions cut 4 bases from V and 11 bases from J, with 24 bases between. The CDR3 is 15 residues long. CDR3 in amino acids: CASSPLIRDGEFKYF. The CDR3 DNA reads TGCGCCAGCAGCCCACTGATAAGGGACGGGGAATTCAAGTACTTC.

This chain's CDR3 is CASSPRGAQETQYF. CDR3 bases: TGTGCCAGCAGCCCGCGGGGGGCCCAAGAGACCCAGTACTTC. The chain combines TRBV13 with TRBJ2-5; 8 positions match TRBD2. Germline CDR1 and CDR2: PRHDT and FYEKMQ (reference sequence). This CDR3 contains 14 residues. V was pared by 5 bases and J by 1 base, with 3 bases of the junction left unmatched.

At least ten counts were recorded for this clonotype. The CDR3 spells CSARGDSGHIRGTQYF. CDR3 sequence (DNA): TGCAGTGCTAGAGGCGATTCGGGACACATTCGAGGGACGCAGTATTTT. The chain employs TRBV20-1 and TRBJ2-3, with D maybe TRBD1 (6 bases). CDR3 size: 16 residues. Trimming shortened V by 1 base and J by 9 bases, and 23 bases separated the two germline ends. Germline CDR1 DFQATT, CDR2 SNEGSKA (reference sequence).

This clonotype came up many times. V gene TRBV12-3 or TRBV12-4 combines with J gene TRBJ1-1, with 8 positions matching TRBD1. Unmatched junction bases numbered 9, after V lost 2 bases and J lost 4 bases. The CDR3 covers 16 residues. In DNA, the CDR3 is TGTGCCAGCAGTTTACCCTTACAGGGGGAAGGCACTGAAGCTTTCTTT. Protein sequence: CASSLPLQGEGTEAFF.

In its sample, this clonotype was seen many times. The chain is built from TRBV6-5 and TRBJ2-5; TRBD2 matches at 7 bases. The CDR3 extends over 15 amino acids. Trimming cost V 0 bases and J 5 bases; bases outside gene matches: 6. Germline CDR1 and CDR2: MNHEY and SVGAGI. CDR3 nucleotides: TGTGCCAGCAGTTACTCGTTGGGGAGGGGCGAGACCCAGTACTTC. Its protein product is CASSYSLGRGETQYF.

Only a few counts were recorded for this clonotype. The chain has TRBV20-1 and TRBJ2-5; D gene uncertain. V was pared by 2 bases and J by 5 bases, with 18 bases between. The length of the CDR3 is 15 residues. The germline gives CDR1 DFQATT, CDR2 SNEGSKA (reference sequence). Here the CDR3 DNA reads TGCAGTGCTAGACTCGGCCACGTCCTGGCGGAGACCCAGTACTTC. This encodes CSARLGHVLAETQYF.

This clonotype was seen only once. V and J are TRBV4-3 and TRBJ2-1; D is perhaps TRBD2 (6 bases). The V end was cut by 4 bases, the J end by 3 bases, with 13 bases between. Germline V gene lookup returns CDR1 LGHNA and CDR2 YSLEER. CDR3 size: 15 residues. The CDR3 is CASSPRDWYYNEQFF. The CDR3 nucleotides are TGCGCCAGCAGCCCAAGGGACTGGTACTACAATGAGCAGTTCTTC.

This clonotype was detected a few times. The CDR3 protein is CASSLGPGQETQYF. The CDR3, as DNA: TGCGCCAGCAGCTTGGGTCCCGGACAAGAGACCCAGTACTTC. V and J are TRBV5-1 and TRBJ2-5; D is unresolved. The CDR3 is made up of 14 amino acids. The germline V gene has CDR1 SGHRS and CDR2 YFSETQ. V shed 0 bases and J shed 2 bases, with 8 bases lying between them.

The V call is TRBV6-1, the J call TRBJ2-1; 14 positions match TRBD2. This CDR3 spans 16 amino acids. The germline CDR1 and CDR2 sequences are MNHNS and SASEGT. Trimming at V came to 6 bases and at J to 7 bases, leaving 8 bases not matched to a gene. CDR3 sequence: CASSRLAGGVNNEQFF. CDR3 sequence (DNA): TGTGCCAGCAGCCGACTAGCGGGGGGGGTCAATAATGAGCAGTTCTTC.

This clonotype was seen more than once but under ten times. V and J are TRBV20-1 and TRBJ2-7, with D possibly called TRBD1 or TRBD2 (5 bases each). Germline CDR1 DFQATT, CDR2 SNEGSKA (reference sequence). The CDR3 is 15 residues long. Trimming pared 4 bases from V and 1 base from J, leaving 17 bases between. This CDR3 is CSAKPAGTESYEQYF. CDR3 nucleotides: TGCAGTGCTAAACCGGCCGGGACGGAGTCCTACGAGCAGTACTTC.

The chain recombines TRBV9 with TRBJ1-2; D not resolved. CDR1 is SGDLS and CDR2 is YYNGEE in the germline V gene. Trimming pared 1 base from V and 2 bases from J, leaving 6 bases between. This CDR3 is 13 amino acids long. In nucleotides, the CDR3 is TGTGCCAGCAGCGTAACTGGGAACTATGGCTACACCTTC. Amino acid sequence: CASSVTGNYGYTF.